The T cell receptor (beta chain) under discussion was sequenced for a study of T cell repertoires in cytomegalovirus infection. The wider study: Public TCR beta signature analysis indicated the presence of both CMV infection and matching HLA type.

This clonotype turned up a few times. After removal of 5 bases from V and 2 bases from J, the junction contained 8 bases not matched to a gene. Per germline, CDR1 SGHTA and CDR2 FQGNSA. The CDR3 totals 15 residues. In TCRdb, the reads were re-called with MiXCR into one record per CDR3 protein. The data show 70,000 to 75,000 distinct CDR3 sequences, 4% seen once. The chain uses TRBV7-2 and TRBJ2-7, with TRBD1 matching over 8 bases. This clonotype was obtained from a human donor in good health (CMV status not recorded). Some clones in this sample may be carry-over from other donors' samples. Sequencing was performed on PBMCs. CDR3 in amino acids: CASSMRTGLTYEQYF. CDR3 coding DNA: TGTGCCAGCAGCATGAGGACAGGGCTTACCTACGAGCAGTACTTC. Looking up the rest from reference TRBV7-2 and TRBJ2-7 gives the full variable domain: GAGVSQSPSNKVTEKGKDVELRCDPISGHTALYWYRQSLGQGLEFLIYFQGNSAPDKSGLPSDRFSAERTGGSVSTLTIQRTQQEDSAVYLCASSMRTGLTYEQYFGPGTRLTVT.